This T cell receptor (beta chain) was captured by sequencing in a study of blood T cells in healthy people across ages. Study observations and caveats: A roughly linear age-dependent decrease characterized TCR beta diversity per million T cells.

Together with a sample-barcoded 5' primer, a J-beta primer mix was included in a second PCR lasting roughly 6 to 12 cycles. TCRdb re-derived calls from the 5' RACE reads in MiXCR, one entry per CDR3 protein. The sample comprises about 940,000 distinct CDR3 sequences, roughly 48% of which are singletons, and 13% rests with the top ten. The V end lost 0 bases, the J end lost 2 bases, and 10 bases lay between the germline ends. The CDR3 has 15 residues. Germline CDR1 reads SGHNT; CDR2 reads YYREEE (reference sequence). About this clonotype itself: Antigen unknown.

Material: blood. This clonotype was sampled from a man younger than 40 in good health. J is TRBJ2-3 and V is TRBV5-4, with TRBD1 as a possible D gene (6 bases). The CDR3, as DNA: TGTGCCAGCAGCTTGGCCGGGACAACCACAGATACGCAGTATTTT. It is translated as CASSLAGTTTDTQYF.